This entry is about one T cell receptor beta chain. Blood sampling took place at baseline, cycle 4 day 1, and cycle 7 day 1. This sample was taken from a study of OX40 agonist ivuxolimab in advanced cancers. This CDR3 contains 14 residues. Germline lookup yields CDR1 SGHDT and CDR2 YYEEEE. V was pared by 1 base and J by 6 bases, with 10 bases between. Assay: immunoSEQ multiplex PCR; the TCRdb copy retains only in-frame clones and omits some. The sample shows 48,000 or so clones, about 81% of them seen only once. This receptor was obtained from an adult with an advanced solid tumor such as melanoma, head and neck, liver or kidney cancer. The chain employs TRBV5-6 and TRBJ1-4; no definite D call. The specimen comprised CD4+ or CD8+ T cells sorted from blood, sampled in a trial of the OX40 agonist ivuxolimab. The CDR3 region is CASSLLGEHEKLFF. The CDR3 nucleotides read TGTGCCAGCAGCTTGCTGGGAGAACATGAAAAACTGTTTTTT. The full variable domain, with the rest looked up from reference TRBV5-6 and TRBJ1-4, is DAGVTQSPTHLIKTRGQQVTLRCSPKSGHDTVSWYQQALGQGPQFIFQYYEEEERQRGNFPDRFSGHQFPNYSSELNVNALLLGDSALYLCASSLLGEHEKLFFGSGTQLSVL.